Below are 14 T cell receptor beta chains sequenced from a single sample in a study of blood T cell repertoires in COVID-19. Assay: immunoSEQ multiplex PCR; the TCRdb copy retains only in-frame clones and omits some. The sample yields about 350,000 clones, roughly 90% seen once. The sample comprised PBMCs or T cells enriched from blood (not recorded which). These receptors all stem from a woman aged 25 to 39 who had recovered from COVID-19.

The genes are TRBV10-3 and TRBJ1-5; 7 bases are a match to TRBD1. The length of the CDR3 is 12 residues. The trim removed 10 bases at V and 5 bases at J, leaving 5 bases unmatched. From germline, CDR1 is ENHRY and CDR2 SYGVKD. In DNA form, the CDR3 reads TGTGCCACGTCAGGGGGTGATCAGCCCCAGCATTTT. Its translation is CATSGGDQPQHF.

The V and J genes are TRBV27 and TRBJ2-5; 11 bases agree with TRBD1. Unmatched junction bases numbered 13, after V lost 6 bases and J lost 4 bases. The CDR3 totals 17 residues. Germline CDR1 is MNHEY and CDR2 is SMNVEV (reference sequence). CDR3 in DNA: TGTGCCAGCAGGTCCCGAAAATCCGGGACAGGGGGAGAGACCCAGTACTTC. Protein: CASRSRKSGTGGETQYF.

CDR3 loop: CASSYSITANTEAFF. DNA for the CDR3: TGTGCCAGCAGTTACTCGATCACAGCGAACACTGAAGCTTTCTTT. The chain recombines TRBV6-5 with TRBJ1-1; D is undetermined. Germline V lookup: CDR1 MNHEY, CDR2 SVGAGI. V lost 0 bases, J lost 1 base, and 9 bases lay in between. This CDR3 is built from 15 residues.

This clone has a handful of counts. V gene TRBV5-1 combines with J gene TRBJ1-4; D ambiguous. The ends were cut back, 3 bases at V and 0 bases at J, with 12 bases in the middle. Per germline, CDR1 SGHRS and CDR2 YFSETQ. This CDR3 has 16 residues. CDR3 loop: CASSWGAGATNEKLFF. Written as DNA, the CDR3 is TGCGCCAGCAGCTGGGGTGCGGGCGCAACTAATGAAAAACTGTTTTTT.

V is TRBV29-1 and J is TRBJ2-1; 11 nucleotides align to TRBD2. The germline CDR1 and CDR2 sequences are SQVTM and ANQGSEA. The CDR3 covers 14 residues. V lost 5 bases, J lost 6 bases, and 6 bases stayed unmatched. The CDR3 sequence is CSVHLGLAVNEQFF. The DNA of the CDR3 is TGCAGCGTTCACTTGGGACTAGCGGTCAATGAGCAGTTCTTC.

This chain joins TRBV5-4 and TRBJ2-3, with 9 bases fitting TRBD1. The junction had 4 bases not matched to a gene; V was cut back by 2 bases and J by 3 bases. CDR1 SGHNT and CDR2 YYREEE come from the germline V gene (reference sequence). This CDR3 is 15 amino acids long. CDR3 residues: CASSFGQGRTDTQYF. The CDR3 coding sequence is TGTGCCAGCAGCTTTGGACAGGGGAGGACAGATACGCAGTATTTT. The variable domain in full, with the rest retrieved from reference TRBV5-4 and TRBJ2-3, is ETGVTQSPTHLIKTRGQQVTLRCSSQSGHNTVSWYQQALGQGPQFIFQYYREEENGRGNFPPRFSGLQFPNYSSELNVNALELDDSALYLCASSFGQGRTDTQYFGPGTRLTVL.

In this sample, this clone turned up once. The V and J genes are TRBV5-1 and TRBJ2-6; D gene uncertain. V dropped 5 bases and J dropped 1 base, with 7 bases sitting between them. CDR3 length: 14 amino acids. Germline lookup yields CDR1 SGHRS and CDR2 YFSETQ. The CDR3 nucleotides are TGCGCCAGCAGGATAGAGTCTGGGGCCAACGTCCTGACTTTC. Its protein product is CASRIESGANVLTF.

The rearrangement uses TRBV5-4 and TRBJ1-2, with 8 bases matching TRBD1. The V gene's germline CDR1 is SGHNT and CDR2 YYREEE (reference sequence). The CDR3 has 17 residues. Trimming removed 1 base from V and 3 bases from J; junction bases left unmatched: 11. The CDR3 nucleotides are TGTGCCAGCAGCTTGATGGGGGGCAGGGGGCGTGACTATGGCTACACCTTC. Its translation is CASSLMGGRGRDYGYTF.

The chain couples TRBV19 to TRBJ2-5; 8 nucleotides match TRBD2. From germline, CDR1 is LNHDA and CDR2 SQIVND (reference sequence). This CDR3 region has 13 residues. V lost 7 bases, J lost 9 bases, and 10 bases stayed unmatched. CDR3 coding DNA: TGTGCCAGTACCCCGGGGCGGGGGGTGGCCCAGTACTTC. Its translation: CASTPGRGVAQYF.

This chain connects TRBV2 to TRBJ1-2; TRBD1 is a possible D gene (6 bases). Trimming took off 7 bases at V and 2 bases at J, with 17 bases between the two ends. Germline lookup yields CDR1 SNHLY and CDR2 FYNNEI. CDR3 size: 15 residues. The CDR3 is CASKGGLLLNYGYTF. The CDR3 nucleotides read TGTGCCAGCAAGGGGGGGCTACTCTTAAACTATGGCTACACCTTC.

The CDR3 sequence is CASSPGQGAAEQFF. CDR3 coding DNA: TGTGCCAGCAGCCCCGGGCAGGGGGCGGCTGAGCAGTTCTTC. The chain carries TRBV7-9 and TRBJ2-1; 8 positions agree with TRBD1. The CDR3 is 14 amino acids. Per the germline V gene, CDR1 is SEHNR and CDR2 is FQNEAQ (reference sequence). V shed 5 bases, J shed 9 bases, and the junction held 9 bases outside the gene matches.

The chain uses TRBV5-4 and TRBJ2-1; 15 bases fit TRBD2. The CDR3 runs to 18 residues. Per germline, CDR1 SGHNT and CDR2 YYREEE (reference sequence). The V segment lost 4 bases and the J segment 0 bases; nucleotides outside the gene matches: 5. In DNA form, the CDR3 reads TGTGCCAGCAGCCCCGGACTAGCGGGGGGGCCCTCCTACAATGAGCAGTTCTTC. It is translated as CASSPGLAGGPSYNEQFF.

To note about this clone: As the CDR3 is not closed by the conserved phenylalanine or tryptophan, this likely results from a read error. The DNA is left out, because the CDR3 cannot be placed on it with certainty; the CDR3 is given as TCRdb lists it. The rearrangement links TRBV30 to TRBJ1-5. Germline V gene lookup returns CDR1 GTSNPN and CDR2 SVGIG (reference sequence). The CDR3 spans 10 residues, counting both ends. The CDR3 spells CAWSGRGACS.

The chain recombines TRBV18 with TRBJ1-3, with 7 bases that match TRBD1. Germline CDR1 KGHSH, CDR2 LQKENI. The CDR3 covers 16 residues. J lost 2 bases, V lost 1 base, and 5 bases had no gene match. CDR3 loop: CASSPLGQGAGNTIYF. CDR3 bases: TGTGCCAGCTCACCACTTGGCCAGGGGGCTGGAAACACCATATATTTT.